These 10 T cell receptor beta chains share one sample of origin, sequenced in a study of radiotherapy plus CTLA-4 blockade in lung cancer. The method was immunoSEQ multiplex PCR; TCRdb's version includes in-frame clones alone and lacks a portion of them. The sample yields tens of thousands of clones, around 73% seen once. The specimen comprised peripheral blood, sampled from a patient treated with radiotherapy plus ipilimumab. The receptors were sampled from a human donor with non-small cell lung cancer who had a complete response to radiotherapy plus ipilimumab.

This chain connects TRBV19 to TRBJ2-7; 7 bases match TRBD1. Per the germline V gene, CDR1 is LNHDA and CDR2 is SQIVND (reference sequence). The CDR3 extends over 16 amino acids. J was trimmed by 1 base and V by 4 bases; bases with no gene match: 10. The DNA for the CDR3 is TGTGCCAGTAGTACCGAGACAGGGACCCTATCCTACGAGCAGTACTTC. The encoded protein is CASSTETGTLSYEQYF.

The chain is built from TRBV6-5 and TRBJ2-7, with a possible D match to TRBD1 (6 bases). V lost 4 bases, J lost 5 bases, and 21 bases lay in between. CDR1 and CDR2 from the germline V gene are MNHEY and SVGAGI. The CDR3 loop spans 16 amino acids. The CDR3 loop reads CASSSFLGQRSDEQYF. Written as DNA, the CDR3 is TGTGCCAGCAGTTCCTTTCTAGGACAGCGATCAGACGAGCAGTACTTC.

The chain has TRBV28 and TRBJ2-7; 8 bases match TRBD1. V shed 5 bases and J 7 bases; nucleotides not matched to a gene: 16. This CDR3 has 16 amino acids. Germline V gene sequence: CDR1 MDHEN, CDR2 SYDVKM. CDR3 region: CASSLYGQGGLVEQYF. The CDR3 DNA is TGTGCCAGCAGTCTCTATGGACAGGGTGGTCTTGTGGAGCAGTACTTC.

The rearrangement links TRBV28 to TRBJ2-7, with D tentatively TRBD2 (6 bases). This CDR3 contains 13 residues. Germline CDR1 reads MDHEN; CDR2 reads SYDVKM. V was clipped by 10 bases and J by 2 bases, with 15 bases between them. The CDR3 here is CATFRRAAYEQYF. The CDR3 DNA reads TGTGCCACCTTTAGGAGGGCCGCCTACGAGCAGTACTTC.

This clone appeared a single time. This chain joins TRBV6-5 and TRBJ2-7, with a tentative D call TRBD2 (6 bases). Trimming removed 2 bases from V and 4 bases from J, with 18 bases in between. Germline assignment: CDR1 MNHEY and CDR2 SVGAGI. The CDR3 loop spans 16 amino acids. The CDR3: CASSYRGGIRLYEQYF. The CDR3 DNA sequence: TGTGCCAGCAGTTACCGGGGCGGGATAAGATTATACGAGCAGTACTTC.

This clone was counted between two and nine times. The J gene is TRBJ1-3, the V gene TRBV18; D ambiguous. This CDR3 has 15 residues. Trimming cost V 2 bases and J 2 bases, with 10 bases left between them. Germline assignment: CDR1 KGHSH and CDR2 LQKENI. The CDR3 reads CASSPWKGAGNTIYF. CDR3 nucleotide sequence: TGTGCCAGCTCACCATGGAAGGGAGCTGGAAACACCATATATTTT.

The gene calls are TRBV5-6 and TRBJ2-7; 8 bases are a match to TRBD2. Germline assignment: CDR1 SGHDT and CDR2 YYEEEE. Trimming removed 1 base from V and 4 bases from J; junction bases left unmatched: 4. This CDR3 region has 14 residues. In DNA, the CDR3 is TGTGCCAGCAGCTTGAGCGGGAGAATATACGAGCAGTACTTC. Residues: CASSLSGRIYEQYF.

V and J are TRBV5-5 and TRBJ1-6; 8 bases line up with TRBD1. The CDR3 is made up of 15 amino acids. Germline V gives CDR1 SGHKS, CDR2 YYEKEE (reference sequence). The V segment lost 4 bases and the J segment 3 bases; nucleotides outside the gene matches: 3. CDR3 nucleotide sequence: TGTGCCAGCAGCCAGGGACAGGTCTATAATTCACCCCTCCACTTT. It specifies CASSQGQVYNSPLHF.

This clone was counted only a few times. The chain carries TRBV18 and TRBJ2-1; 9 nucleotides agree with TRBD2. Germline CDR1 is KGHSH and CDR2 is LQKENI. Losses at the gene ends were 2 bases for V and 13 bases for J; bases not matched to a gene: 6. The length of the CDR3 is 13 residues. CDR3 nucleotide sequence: TGTGCCAGCTCACCATCGGTAGCGGGAGAACAGTTCTTC. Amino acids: CASSPSVAGEQFF.

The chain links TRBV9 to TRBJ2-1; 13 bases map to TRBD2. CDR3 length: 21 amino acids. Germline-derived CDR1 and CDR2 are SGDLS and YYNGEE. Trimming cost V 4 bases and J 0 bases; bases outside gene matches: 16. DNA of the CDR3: TGTGCCAGCAGCCCCCCGTGGACTAGCGGGGGAGAACGTAGCTCCTACAATGAGCAGTTCTTC. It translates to CASSPPWTSGGERSSYNEQFF.